The clone carrying this TCR beta chain was picked up a small number of times. This record comes from a study of CD8+CD57+ T cells in acquired aplastic anemia. The V gene's germline CDR1 is MNHEY and CDR2 SVGAGI. The CDR3 covers 14 residues. The ends were cut back, 1 base at V and 7 bases at J, with 11 bases in the middle. CDR3 and TCR beta VDJ profiling relied on a genomic DNA template. In TCRdb, the reads were re-called with MiXCR into one record per CDR3 protein. The table records 400,000 to 450,000 distinct CDR3 sequences, approximately 70% of them present only once. V is TRBV6-5 and J is TRBJ1-5, with D maybe TRBD1 (5 bases). This clonotype was sampled from a human donor in good health, serving as a control. The sample consisted of sorted CD4+, CD8+, or CD8+CD57+ T cells (not recorded which) from PBMCs. CDR3 region: CASSYFRAEQPQHF. The CDR3 nucleotides read TGTGCCAGCAGTTACTTCAGGGCTGAGCAGCCCCAGCATTTT.